Listed here are 23 T cell receptor beta chains from one sample, sequenced in a study of blood T cell repertoires in COVID-19. Measured with immunoSEQ multiplex PCR; TCRdb has only the in-frame clones, and not every one. Seen here are 250,000 to 300,000 clones, 86% observed once, and the top ten hold roughly 12%. Material for sequencing was peripheral blood. The origin of the receptors is a woman aged 25-40 years with COVID-19, enrolled during active disease.

The rearrangement joins TRBV5-6 to TRBJ2-7; 7 positions match TRBD2. Germline lookup yields CDR1 SGHDT and CDR2 YYEEEE. The CDR3 is made up of 16 amino acids. V shed 3 bases and J 4 bases; nucleotides not matched to a gene: 13. The CDR3 region is CASSWLAAAPIYEQYF. The DNA of the CDR3 is TGTGCCAGCAGCTGGCTAGCGGCGGCTCCCATTTACGAGCAGTACTTC.

This clone turned up a few times. This chain uses TRBV7-2 with TRBJ2-2, with 11 bases lining up with TRBD2. The CDR3 covers 14 residues. Trimming removed 3 bases from V and 7 bases from J; junction bases left unmatched: 1. Germline lookup yields CDR1 SGHTA and CDR2 FQGNSA. The CDR3 DNA reads as TGTGCCAGCAGCTTTAGCGGGGGGGTCGGGGAGCTGTTTTTT. Amino acids: CASSFSGGVGELFF.

To note about this clone: This sample also contains other DNA sequences that code for the same CDR3. The rearrangement links TRBV5-1 to TRBJ1-4; TRBD1 matches at 8 bases. Germline V gene sequence: CDR1 SGHRS, CDR2 YFSETQ. V shed 0 bases, J shed 5 bases, and the junction held 0 bases outside the gene matches. The CDR3 has 14 residues. The CDR3 DNA reads TGCGCCAGCAGCTTGGGACAGGGGAATGAAAAACTGTTTTTT. The encoded protein is CASSLGQGNEKLFF.

V gene TRBV4-2 combines with J gene TRBJ2-3; D not certain. This CDR3 is 14 amino acids long. Trimming removed 4 bases from V and 2 bases from J, with 10 bases in between. CDR1 is LGHNA, CDR2 YNFKEQ, per germline. The CDR3 sequence is CASSPFRDTDTQYF. The CDR3 DNA follows: TGTGCCAGCAGCCCTTTTCGAGACACAGATACGCAGTATTTT.

V is TRBV5-6 and J is TRBJ2-7; TRBD1 might be the D (6 bases). The germline CDR1 and CDR2 sequences are SGHDT and YYEEEE. The CDR3 runs to 14 residues. The V end was cut by 4 bases, the J end by 1 base, with 12 bases between. DNA for the CDR3: TGTGCCAGCAGCCCCCCCGGACAGTCCTACGAGCAGTACTTC. Translating it yields CASSPPGQSYEQYF. The variable domain in full, completed from reference TRBV5-6 and TRBJ2-7, reads DAGVTQSPTHLIKTRGQQVTLRCSPKSGHDTVSWYQQALGQGPQFIFQYYEEEERQRGNFPDRFSGHQFPNYSSELNVNALLLGDSALYLCASSPPGQSYEQYFGPGTRLTVT.

The chain couples TRBV19 to TRBJ2-3; no firm D call. From germline, CDR1 is LNHDA and CDR2 SQIVND (reference sequence). The CDR3 spans 15 residues. The V end lost 5 bases, the J end lost 0 bases, and 12 bases lay between the germline ends. The CDR3 spells CASSLGTGSTDTQYF. In nucleotides, the CDR3 is TGTGCCAGTAGTTTAGGAACCGGTAGCACAGATACGCAGTATTTT.

This clone has just a few counts. V gene TRBV3-1 (or the pseudogene TRBV3-2) combines with J gene TRBJ1-6, with D possibly TRBD1 on 5 matching bases. The germline gives CDR1 LGHDT, CDR2 YNNKEL (reference sequence). Trimming pared 1 base from V and 10 bases from J, leaving 11 bases between. The CDR3 extends over 14 amino acids. The CDR3 loop reads CASSQGSGESPLHF. As DNA, the CDR3 is TGTGCCAGCAGCCAAGGATCGGGGGAATCACCCCTCCACTTT.

This chain joins TRBV5-4 and TRBJ1-2; possible D gene TRBD1, 5 bases. V was trimmed by 3 bases and J by 5 bases, leaving 11 bases between them. CDR1 SGHNT and CDR2 YYREEE come from the germline V gene (reference sequence). CDR3 length: 13 residues. CDR3 nucleotide sequence: TGTGCCAGCAGCTCCGACAGCGCATATGGCTACACCTTC. Its protein is CASSSDSAYGYTF.

This chain uses TRBV6-2 or TRBV6-3 with TRBJ2-7; TRBD2 matches 7 bases. The CDR3 consists of 14 residues. After removal of 4 bases from V and 7 bases from J, the junction contained 10 bases not matched to a gene. Germline CDR1 reads MNHEY; CDR2 reads SVGEGT. CDR3 protein: CASSWTSSVEEQYF. The CDR3 DNA sequence: TGTGCCAGCAGTTGGACTAGTAGTGTTGAAGAGCAGTACTTC.

This chain joins TRBV15 and TRBJ1-5; 8 positions match TRBD1. This CDR3 comprises 15 residues. Losses at the gene ends were 4 bases for V and 4 bases for J; bases not matched to a gene: 6. Germline values: CDR1 LNHNV, CDR2 YYDKDF (reference sequence). CDR3 region: CATSKPTGGNQPQHF. For the CDR3, the DNA is TGTGCCACCAGCAAACCCACAGGGGGGAATCAGCCCCAGCATTTT.

This clone was observed a handful of times. The CDR3 sequence: CATGQGVSYEQYF. As DNA, the CDR3 is TGTGCCACCGGGCAGGGCGTTAGCTACGAGCAGTACTTC. The rearrangement joins TRBV19 to TRBJ2-7; a weak D match, TRBD1 (5 bases). The length of the CDR3 is 13 residues. The V and J ends lost 10 bases and 3 bases respectively, with 16 bases between them. Germline assignment: CDR1 LNHDA and CDR2 SQIVND (reference sequence).

The CDR3, as DNA: TGTGCCAGCAGTTCATGGACAGAAAACTATGGCTACACCTTC. Encoded protein: CASSSWTENYGYTF. The chain joins TRBV6-5 to TRBJ1-2, with D maybe TRBD1 (6 bases). Trimming pared 4 bases from V and 2 bases from J, leaving 11 bases between. This CDR3 contains 14 residues. Germline CDR1 is MNHEY and CDR2 is SVGAGI.

The chain joins TRBV19 to TRBJ1-5, with a weak D call TRBD1 (6 bases). The CDR3 length is 15 residues. Deletions cut 5 bases from V and 3 bases from J, with 14 bases between. The germline CDR1 and CDR2 sequences are LNHDA and SQIVND (reference sequence). CDR3 sequence (DNA): TGTGCCAGTAGTCTCGGGGCAGGGGACAATCAGCCCCAGCATTTT. The encoded protein is CASSLGAGDNQPQHF. The complete variable domain, with remaining parts taken from reference TRBV19 and TRBJ1-5, reads DGGITQSPKYLFRKEGQNVTLSCEQNLNHDAMYWYRQDPGQGLRLIYYSQIVNDFQKGDIAEGYSVSREKKESFPLTVTSAQKNPTAFYLCASSLGAGDNQPQHFGDGTRLSIL.

This chain links TRBV19 with TRBJ2-2; D is undetermined. Germline V gene sequence: CDR1 LNHDA, CDR2 SQIVND (reference sequence). V lost 5 bases and J lost 5, with 15 bases in between. CDR3 length: 15 amino acids. CDR3 region: CASSSSRTLTGELFF. In nucleotides, the CDR3 is TGTGCCAGTAGTTCGAGTCGTACCTTGACCGGGGAGCTGTTTTTT. Variable domain in full (rest from reference TRBV19 and TRBJ2-2): DGGITQSPKYLFRKEGQNVTLSCEQNLNHDAMYWYRQDPGQGLRLIYYSQIVNDFQKGDIAEGYSVSREKKESFPLTVTSAQKNPTAFYLCASSSSRTLTGELFFGEGSRLTVL.

The J gene is TRBJ2-5, the V gene TRBV5-1, with D uncertain. Between the trimmed V and J ends, which lost 10 bases and 0 bases, there was a span of 10 bases. Germline values: CDR1 SGHRS, CDR2 YFSETQ. The CDR3 runs to 12 residues. In DNA form, the CDR3 reads TGCGCCTCCAGTCCGTACCAAGAGACCCAGTACTTC. Its translation is CASSPYQETQYF.

The chain has TRBV7-2 and TRBJ2-2; 12 nucleotides agree with TRBD2. Germline CDR1 is SGHTA and CDR2 is FQGNSA. CDR3 length: 18 residues. V was pared by 5 bases and J by 1 base, with 8 bases of the junction left unmatched. In DNA form, the CDR3 reads TGTGCCAGCAGCGCCCTCGGACTAGCGGGGTGGAACACCGGGGAGCTGTTTTTT. Translation gives CASSALGLAGWNTGELFF.

The genes are TRBV27 and TRBJ2-1, with 7 bases aligning to TRBD1. Germline V gene sequence: CDR1 MNHEY, CDR2 SMNVEV (reference sequence). The V segment lost 2 bases and the J segment 3 bases; nucleotides outside the gene matches: 1. The CDR3 has 14 amino acids. The CDR3 protein is CASSLGTVYNEQFF. In DNA, the CDR3 is TGTGCCAGCAGTTTAGGGACAGTCTACAATGAGCAGTTCTTC.

The chain couples TRBV18 to TRBJ2-7, with D unclear. V shed 2 bases and J shed 4 bases, with 6 bases lying between them. The CDR3 contains 12 residues. The germline V gene encodes CDR1 KGHSH and CDR2 LQKENI. In DNA form, the CDR3 reads TGTGCCAGCTCACCAGGGCCTTACGAGCAGTACTTC. Its translation is CASSPGPYEQYF.

This rearrangement joins TRBV10-3 to TRBJ2-5; D is ambiguous. Trimming removed 3 bases at V and 4 bases at J, with 9 bases between. This CDR3 comprises 13 residues. Germline V gene sequence: CDR1 ENHRY, CDR2 SYGVKD. The CDR3: CAISDQASETQYF. CDR3 sequence (DNA): TGTGCCATCAGTGATCAGGCGTCAGAGACCCAGTACTTC.

V is TRBV19 and J is TRBJ2-5; 7 nucleotides line up with TRBD2. CDR3 size: 11 residues. Germline V lookup: CDR1 LNHDA, CDR2 SQIVND (reference sequence). V was clipped by 7 bases and J by 5 bases; unmatched bases: 1. The CDR3 coding sequence is TGTGCCAGTAACGGGGGGGAGACCCAGTACTTC. Protein: CASNGGETQYF.

The chain carries TRBV27 and TRBJ1-5; 8 bases are a match to TRBD1. The CDR3 loop spans 17 amino acids. The germline gives CDR1 MNHEY, CDR2 SMNVEV (reference sequence). V shed 7 bases and J 3 bases; nucleotides not matched to a gene: 14. The CDR3 reads CASTPRRGQANNQPQHF. CDR3 DNA: TGTGCCAGCACCCCTCGGCGGGGACAGGCGAACAATCAGCCCCAGCATTTT.

J is TRBJ2-2 and V is TRBV6-5, with TRBD1 identical over 9 bases. The CDR3 contains 14 residues. Losses at the gene ends were 8 bases for V and 4 bases for J; bases not matched to a gene: 5. Germline CDR1 and CDR2: MNHEY and SVGAGI. CDR3 sequence: CASSGTGITGELFF. In nucleotides, the CDR3 is TGTGCCAGCTCCGGGACAGGGATCACCGGGGAGCTGTTTTTT.

This clone appeared once. The chain uses TRBV3-1 (or the pseudogene TRBV3-2) and TRBJ1-2; a weak D match, TRBD1 (5 bases). V was clipped by 2 bases and J by 4 bases, with 11 bases between them. The CDR3 consists of 14 residues. Germline assignment: CDR1 LGHDT and CDR2 YNNKEL (reference sequence). CDR3 region: CASSQPTEVYGYTF. DNA of the CDR3: TGTGCCAGCAGCCAACCGACAGAAGTCTATGGCTACACCTTC.